This T cell receptor (beta chain) was identified in a study of early T cells in non-severe SARS-CoV-2 infection. TCRdb reprocessed the 5' RACE reads via MiXCR and lists one record per CDR3 protein. This sample yields roughly 110,000 distinct CDR3 sequences, of which over 8.5% are seen a single time; around 8% belongs to the top ten. The receptor's source is an adult who was a healthcare worker with PCR-confirmed SARS-CoV-2 infection or an uninfected control (not recorded which). The sequencing input was whole blood.

The CDR3 DNA sequence: TGTGCCAGCAGTGAAATTGCGGGCACCGGGGAGCTGTTTTTT. Its translation: CASSEIAGTGELFF. The genes are TRBV2 and TRBJ2-2, with TRBD2 as a possible D gene (5 bases). This CDR3 is built from 14 residues. The germline V gene has CDR1 SNHLY and CDR2 FYNNEI. The V gene lost 2 bases and the J gene lost 4 bases, with 8 bases spanning the gap.